The source of this T cell receptor (beta chain) is a study of ipilimumab plus nivolumab after autologous stem cell transplantation. This CDR3 comprises 14 residues. CDR1 is SGHNT, CDR2 YYREEE, per germline (reference sequence). V lost 4 bases, J lost 3 bases, and 13 bases lay in between. Profiling relied on immunoSEQ multiplex PCR, and the TCRdb table lists in-frame clones only, not all of them. Of more than 13,000 clones in the sample, around 74% were seen once. Patients got 3 mg/kg IV nivolumab weeks 1, 4, 7, 10, then biweekly through week 26. The V and J genes are TRBV5-4 and TRBJ1-2; D is unclear. The source material was PBMCs, sampled in a trial of ipilimumab plus nivolumab as post-transplant consolidation. The origin of this receptor is a male donor with primary mediastinal lymphoma. In DNA form, the CDR3 reads TGTGCCAGCAGCGTCCCATGGACGGACTATGGCTACACCTTC. Translating gives CASSVPWTDYGYTF.